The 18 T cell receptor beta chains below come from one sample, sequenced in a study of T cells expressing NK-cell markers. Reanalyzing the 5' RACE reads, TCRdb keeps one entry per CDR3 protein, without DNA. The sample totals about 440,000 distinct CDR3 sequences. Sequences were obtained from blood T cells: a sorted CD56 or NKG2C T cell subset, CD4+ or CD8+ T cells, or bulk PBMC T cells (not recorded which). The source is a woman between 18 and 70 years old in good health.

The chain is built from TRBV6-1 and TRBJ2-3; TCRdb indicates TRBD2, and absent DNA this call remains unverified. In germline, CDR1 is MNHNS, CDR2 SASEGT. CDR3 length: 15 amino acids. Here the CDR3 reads CASSLAGISTDTQYF.

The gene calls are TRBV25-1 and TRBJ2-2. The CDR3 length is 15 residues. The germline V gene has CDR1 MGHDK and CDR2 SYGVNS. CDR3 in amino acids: CASSFIQPPGGELFF.

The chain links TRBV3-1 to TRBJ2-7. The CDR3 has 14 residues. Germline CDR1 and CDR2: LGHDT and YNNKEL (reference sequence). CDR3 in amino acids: CASSLELLAYEQYF.

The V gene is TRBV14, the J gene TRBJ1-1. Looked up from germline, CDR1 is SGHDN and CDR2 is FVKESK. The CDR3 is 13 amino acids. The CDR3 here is CASSQSLHTEAFF.

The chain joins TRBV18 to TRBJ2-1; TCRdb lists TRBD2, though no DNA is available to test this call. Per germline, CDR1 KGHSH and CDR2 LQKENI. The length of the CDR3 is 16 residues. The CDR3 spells CASSPMGLAGGNEQFF.

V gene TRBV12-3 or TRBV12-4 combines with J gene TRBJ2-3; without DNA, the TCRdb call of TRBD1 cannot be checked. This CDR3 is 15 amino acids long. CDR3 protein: CASSPRPGTGYTQYF.

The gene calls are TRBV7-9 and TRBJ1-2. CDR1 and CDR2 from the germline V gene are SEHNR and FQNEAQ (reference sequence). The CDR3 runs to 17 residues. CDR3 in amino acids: CASSLVARPNKFYGYTF.

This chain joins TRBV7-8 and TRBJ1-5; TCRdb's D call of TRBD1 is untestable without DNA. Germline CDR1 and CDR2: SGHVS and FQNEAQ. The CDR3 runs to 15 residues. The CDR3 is CASSKGQPSNQPQHF.

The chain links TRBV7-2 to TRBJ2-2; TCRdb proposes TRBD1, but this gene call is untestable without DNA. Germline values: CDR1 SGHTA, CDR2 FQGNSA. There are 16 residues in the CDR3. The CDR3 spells CASSPEGFRFSGELFF.

CDR3 protein: CSAREKLVSYNEQFF. The V gene is TRBV20-1, the J gene TRBJ2-1. This CDR3 has 15 amino acids. Germline-derived CDR1 and CDR2 are DFQATT and SNEGSKA (reference sequence).

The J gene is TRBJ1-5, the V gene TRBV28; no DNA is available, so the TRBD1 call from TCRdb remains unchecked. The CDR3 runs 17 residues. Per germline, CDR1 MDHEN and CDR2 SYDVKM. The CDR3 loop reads CASSATGTADSNQPQHF.

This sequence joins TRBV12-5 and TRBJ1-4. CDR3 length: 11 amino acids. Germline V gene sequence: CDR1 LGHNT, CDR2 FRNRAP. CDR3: CASGLNEKLFF.

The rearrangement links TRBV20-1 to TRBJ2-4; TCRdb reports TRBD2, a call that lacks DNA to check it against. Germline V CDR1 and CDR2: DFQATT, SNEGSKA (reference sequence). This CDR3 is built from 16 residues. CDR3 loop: CSAGTSGAGAKNIQYF.

Here the CDR3 reads CASSLGAAGEQFF. The gene calls are TRBV7-3 and TRBJ2-1; no DNA is available, so the TRBD1 call from TCRdb remains unchecked. Germline V gene lookup returns CDR1 SGHTA and CDR2 FQGTGA. The length of the CDR3 is 13 residues.

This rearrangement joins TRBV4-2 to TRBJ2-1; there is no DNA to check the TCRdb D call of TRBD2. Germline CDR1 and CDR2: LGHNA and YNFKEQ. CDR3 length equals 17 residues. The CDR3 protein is CASSQVHRDYTYNEQFF.

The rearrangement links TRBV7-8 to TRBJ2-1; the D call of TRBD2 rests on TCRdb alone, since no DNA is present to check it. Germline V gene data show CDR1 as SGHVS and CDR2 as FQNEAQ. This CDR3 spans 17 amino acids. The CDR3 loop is CASSLGGWASGGNEQFF.

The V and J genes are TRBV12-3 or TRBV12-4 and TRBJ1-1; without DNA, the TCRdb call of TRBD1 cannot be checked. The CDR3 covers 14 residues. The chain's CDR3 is CASSLAPGGTEAFF.

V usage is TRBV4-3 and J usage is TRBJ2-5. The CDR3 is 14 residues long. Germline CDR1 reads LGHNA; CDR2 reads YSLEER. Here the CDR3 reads CASSQWVYQETQYF.